This TCR beta chain derives from a study of CXCR3-negative and CXCR3-positive naive CD8 T cells (dated by TCRdb to the late 2010s). As for the study more broadly: In total, about 150 million TRB reads were obtained, or roughly 1.5 +/- 0.3 million reads per library. Data from 11 donors, pooled across two independent experiments, went into the diversity and physicochemical repertoire analyses. The TRBV-TRBJ cluster analysis covered naive subsets from roughly 5 donors and memory cells from 3 donors.

Each CD8+ T cell subset was flow-sorted in triplicate, and approximately 280,000 cells per subset were placed directly into RLT lysis buffer. To exclude memory contaminants, naive CD8+ T cells were stringently defined as CD45RO-CCR7+CD27+CD95-. Using standard density gradient centrifugation, peripheral blood mononuclear cells were isolated from buffy coats. A FACSAria III was used to flow-sort naive CD8+ T cells into CXCR3-negative and CXCR3-positive populations. Total RNA was extracted from sorted cells with an RNeasy Mini Kit. What the research found in general, with its limitations: Compared with CXCR3-negative naive cells, CXCR3-positive naive cells had TRB CDR3s with higher hydrophobicity (lower Kidera factor 4), lower energy, and higher strength and volume indices. Repertoire diversity was comparably high in both naive subsets but much lower in memory CD8+ T cells. Naive CXCR3-negative and CXCR3-positive cells from the same donor showed similar TRBV-TRBJ usage, whereas memory cells showed distinct patterns. CXCR3 expression partially decreased after cryopreservation, so most assays used freshly isolated PBMCs. Because surface CD5, which has been linked to self-reactivity in mice, was comparable between naive subsets, TCR interaction strength was also inferred from TRB CDR3 physicochemical properties.

The sequencing machine was a NextSeq 550. The Human TCR Profiling Kit (MiLaboratory) was used to make UMI-labeled 5' RACE TRB cDNA libraries. cDNA synthesis used the entire amount of extracted RNA, and PCR amplification then used the entire amount of cDNA produced. Libraries were prepared in parallel with an identical number of PCR cycles. The authors processed their data as follows. About 57,000 +/- 9,900 unique UMI-labeled TRB cDNA molecules per library were extracted with MIGEC and MiXCR, with at least two reads per UMI required. Each library averaged about 40,000 +/- 10,000 functional in-frame TRB CDR3 nucleotide clonotypes without stop codons. After downsampling to 5000 UMI-labeled TRB molecules per sample, diversity metrics such as normalized Shannon-Wiener and Chao1 were calculated in VDJtools. VDJtools was used to calculate clonotype-size-weighted physicochemical properties of the central five CDR3 residues, namely interaction energy, strength, volume and Kidera factor 4. TCRdb reanalyzed the reads, keeping one entry per CDR3 protein sequence and omitting DNA. For this entry, the V and J calls and clone size follow TCRdb and not the study's own pipeline. This sample's clone table shows about 120,000 distinct CDR3 sequences. Less than 0.3% of the sample is held by the ten biggest clonotypes.

Notes on this clonotype: The target of this receptor is not known.

According to the germline V gene, CDR1 reads MDHEN and CDR2 reads SYDVKM. The CDR3 starts with the cysteine, ends with the phenylalanine, and has 15 residues. The record lacks a DNA sequence. The receptor was isolated from a human donor in good health. Some clones in this sample may be carry-over from other donors' samples. Sequencing was carried out using naive CXCR3- CD8+ T cells from blood. The label giving this sample's cell subset or site can be read as: CD45RO-CCR7+CD27+CD95- naive CD8+ T cells lacking CXCR3 (TNR3-). The chain joins TRBV28 to TRBJ2-2; TCRdb reports TRBD1, a call that lacks DNA to check it against. The CDR3 protein sequence reads: CASSLRGAPTGELFF.